This paragraph reports one T cell receptor beta chain. The record originates from a study of blood T cell repertoires in COVID-19. Study information: Collection of acute and convalescent COVID-19 samples took place in the United States, Italy and Spain.

There are 16 residues in the CDR3. V was clipped by 1 base and J by 3 bases; unmatched bases: 5. CDR1 and CDR2 from the germline V gene are LNHDA and SQIVND (reference sequence). Per the study methods: Nucleated cell counts were estimated from reference gene primer amplification. Method: immunoSEQ multiplex PCR; TCRdb's copy keeps in-frame clones and lacks some. The V and J calls and the clone size are those of that table, but D and trimming were determined from the DNA. Counted here are around 70,000 clones, roughly nine tenths occurring once; the ten biggest clones make up approximately 9%. The sequencing sample was made of peripheral blood. The chain recombines TRBV19 with TRBJ2-3; TRBD2 matches 9 bases. The source of this sequence is a human donor in a cohort sampled during active COVID-19. The DNA of the CDR3 is TGTGCCAGTAGTATAGTTCCTAGCGGGATGACAGATACGCAGTATTTT. Translating it yields CASSIVPSGMTDTQYF.